This passage covers 25 T cell receptor beta chains from one sample sequenced in a study of blood T cell repertoires in COVID-19 (dated by TCRdb to the early 2020s). Library generation was performed with the immunoSEQ multiplex PCR assay. TCRdb mirrors the immuneACCESS table, restricted to in-frame sequences. Some clones are absent from its copies; in checked studies, under half trace to an unresolved V gene, and the reason for the others is unknown. This sample holds more than 350,000 clones; roughly 88% were observed only once. In total, the top ten clones hold approximately 1.5% of the sample. Sample: PBMCs or T cells enriched from blood (not recorded which). The receptors shown here come from a woman aged 18 to 35 who had been exposed to COVID-19.

V and J are TRBV7-2 and TRBJ2-7; 12 bases line up with TRBD2. The CDR3 has 13 amino acids. Looked up from germline, CDR1 is SGHTA and CDR2 is FQGNSA. J gave up 7 bases and V 5 bases, and 3 bases lay outside the gene matches. This CDR3 reads CASSKGTSGEQYF. CDR3 sequence (DNA): TGTGCCAGCAGCAAGGGGACTAGCGGGGAGCAGTACTTC.

This clone was seen only once. This rearrangement joins TRBV10-1 to TRBJ2-1; D gene ambiguous. The germline V gene encodes CDR1 WNHNN and CDR2 SYGVQD (reference sequence). V shed 7 bases and J shed 0 bases, with 4 bases lying between them. The CDR3 has 12 residues. The CDR3 coding sequence is TGCGCCAGCACGAGCTCCTACAATGAGCAGTTCTTC. It translates to CASTSSYNEQFF.

This chain joins TRBV21-1 and TRBJ2-1; TRBD1 was called by the table and not checked on the DNA. TRBV21-1 is a pseudogene segment. CDR3 length equals 11 residues. The CDR3 nucleotides read TGTGCCAGCCATAAGGGGCATGAGCAGTTCTTC. It yields the protein CASHKGHEQFF.

The V gene is TRBV18, the J gene TRBJ1-1, with D possibly being TRBD1 (6 bases). The CDR3 contains 16 residues. The germline V and J ends were trimmed by 6 bases and 4 bases, with 21 bases remaining between them. Germline CDR1 KGHSH, CDR2 LQKENI. The CDR3 loop is CASSVASGDLSTEAFF. The CDR3 coding sequence is TGTGCCAGCTCGGTTGCGTCAGGGGATTTAAGCACTGAAGCTTTCTTT. Drawing the rest from reference TRBV18 and TRBJ1-1, the complete variable domain is NAGVMQNPRHLVRRRGQEARLRCSPMKGHSHVYWYRQLPEEGLKFMVYLQKENIIDESGMPKERFSAEFPKEGPSILRIQQVVRGDSAAYFCASSVASGDLSTEAFFGQGTRLTVV.

This sequence joins TRBV20-1 and TRBJ2-7, with TRBD2 identical over 11 bases. The CDR3 loop spans 14 amino acids. Trimming cost V 3 bases and J 5 bases; bases outside gene matches: 6. Looked up from germline, CDR1 is DFQATT and CDR2 is SNEGSKA (reference sequence). The CDR3 coding sequence is TGCAGTGCTAGTGTAGCGGGAGGGCCCAACGAGCAGTACTTC. Amino acid sequence: CSASVAGGPNEQYF.

The V call is TRBV7-8, the J call TRBJ2-3, with 11 bases lining up with TRBD2. The CDR3 contains 16 residues. Germline V lookup: CDR1 SGHVS, CDR2 FQNEAQ. J gave up 6 bases and V 5 bases, and 10 bases lay outside the gene matches. In nucleotides, the CDR3 is TGTGCCAGCAGCGCCACCACTAGCGGGGGTGGGGATACGCAGTATTTT. Translated, it gives CASSATTSGGGDTQYF.

J is TRBJ1-2 and V is TRBV2; 8 nucleotides match TRBD1. With 0 bases clipped from V and 4 bases from J, the junction kept 7 bases outside the gene matches. The CDR3 is 16 residues long. The germline V gene has CDR1 SNHLY and CDR2 FYNNEI. The CDR3 loop reads CASSEARTGRGYGYTF. For the CDR3, the DNA is TGTGCCAGCAGTGAAGCCCGGACAGGGAGGGGCTATGGCTACACCTTC.

V is TRBV21-1 and J is TRBJ1-4; the D call in the table, TRBD1, was not verified against the DNA. TRBV21-1 is annotated as a pseudogene. CDR3 length: 19 residues. The CDR3 spells CASSLTSGTEARVVEKLFF. The CDR3 DNA is TGTGCCAGCAGCTTGACTTCCGGGACAGAGGCTCGGGTGGTTGAAAAACTGTTTTTT.

This rearrangement joins TRBV9 to TRBJ2-3, with 9 nucleotides matching TRBD1. Germline CDR1 reads SGDLS; CDR2 reads YYNGEE. The CDR3 is made up of 16 amino acids. Losses at the gene ends were 0 bases for V and 4 bases for J; bases not matched to a gene: 6. The CDR3 is CASSVADRGFADTQYF. The CDR3 DNA follows: TGTGCCAGCAGCGTAGCTGACAGGGGGTTTGCAGATACGCAGTATTTT.

The chain uses TRBV7-2 and TRBJ2-5; possibly TRBD1 for D (5 bases). Germline CDR1 and CDR2: SGHTA and FQGNSA. Trimming took 2 bases from V and 1 from J, leaving 11 bases between them. The CDR3 is 15 amino acids. In DNA form, the CDR3 reads TGTGCCAGCAGCTTAAATAGGGGCCCCCAAGAGACCCAGTACTTC. Residues: CASSLNRGPQETQYF.

The chain combines TRBV28 with TRBJ1-2, with D possibly TRBD1 on 5 matching bases. The CDR3 spans 13 residues. Deletions cut 6 bases from V and 5 bases from J, with 13 bases between. In germline, CDR1 is MDHEN, CDR2 SYDVKM. The CDR3 region is CASSPQESYGYTF. CDR3 in DNA: TGTGCCAGCAGCCCACAGGAGTCATATGGCTACACCTTC.

The chain joins TRBV9 to TRBJ2-7; no clear D gene. There are 13 residues in the CDR3. V lost 2 bases and J 2 bases, leaving 8 bases between the germline ends. CDR1 is SGDLS, CDR2 YYNGEE, per germline. CDR3 bases: TGTGCCAGCAGCGTTACAAAAACCTACGAGCAGTACTTC. Encoded protein: CASSVTKTYEQYF.

The chain combines TRBV4-3 with TRBJ2-3; D is ambiguous. V was shortened by 4 bases and J by 6 bases, with 11 bases between the two germline ends. The CDR3 sequence is 13 residues long. CDR1 is LGHNA and CDR2 is YSLEER in the germline V gene. In DNA, the CDR3 is TGCGCCAGCAGCCCCGAGCCCGGGGATACGCAGTATTTT. The encoded protein is CASSPEPGDTQYF.

V is TRBV21-1 and J is TRBJ2-7; whether TRBD1, the table's D call, matches the DNA was not checked. TRBV21-1 is assigned pseudogene status. The CDR3 is 14 residues long. In DNA form, the CDR3 reads TGTGCCAGCAGCCACACAGGACCATACTACGAGCAGTACTTC. Amino acid sequence: CASSHTGPYYEQYF.

The table lists this clone with a few counts. The V and J genes are TRBV27 and TRBJ1-5; D gene uncertain. The V and J ends lost 6 bases and 7 bases respectively, with 16 bases between them. The CDR3 totals 14 residues. Germline lookup yields CDR1 MNHEY and CDR2 SMNVEV (reference sequence). The CDR3 DNA is TGTGCCAGCAGCGACTCATCCTCCTTCCAGCCCCAGCATTTT. Protein sequence: CASSDSSSFQPQHF.

This chain joins TRBV19 and TRBJ2-3; tentative D call: TRBD1 (6 bases). Per germline, CDR1 LNHDA and CDR2 SQIVND (reference sequence). Trimming stripped 3 bases from V and 2 bases from J, with 9 bases between. This CDR3 spans 14 amino acids. Here the CDR3 reads CASSMDRYTDTQYF. Written as DNA, the CDR3 is TGTGCCAGTAGTATGGACAGATACACAGATACGCAGTATTTT.

The V and J genes are TRBV19 and TRBJ2-3, with TRBD2 matching 9 bases. The CDR3 loop spans 15 amino acids. The ends lost 4 bases at V and 7 bases at J; junction bases unmatched: 9. The germline gives CDR1 LNHDA, CDR2 SQIVND (reference sequence). The CDR3 sequence: CASSKTSGPTNTQYF. CDR3 DNA: TGTGCCAGTAGTAAGACTAGCGGACCCACGAATACGCAGTATTTT.

This chain connects TRBV19 to TRBJ1-4; D is ambiguous. V lost 1 base and J 8 bases, leaving 14 bases between the germline ends. Germline V gene sequence: CDR1 LNHDA, CDR2 SQIVND (reference sequence). The CDR3 runs 15 residues. In nucleotides, the CDR3 is TGTGCCAGTAGTATAGGTAGGAGGATCTACGAAAAACTGTTTTTT. Protein product: CASSIGRRIYEKLFF.

V gene TRBV7-8 combines with J gene TRBJ2-7; 11 bases are shared with TRBD2. Germline values: CDR1 SGHVS, CDR2 FQNEAQ. The CDR3 has 14 amino acids. The trim removed 4 bases at V and 2 bases at J, leaving 1 base unmatched. This CDR3 reads CASSWGLAAYEQYF. The CDR3 nucleotides read TGTGCCAGCAGCTGGGGACTAGCGGCCTACGAGCAGTACTTC.

J is TRBJ2-3 and V is TRBV13; D not certain. V was trimmed by 1 base and J by 5 bases, leaving 10 bases between them. The CDR3 length is 14 residues. Germline assignment: CDR1 PRHDT and CDR2 FYEKMQ (reference sequence). The CDR3, as DNA: TGTGCCAGCAGCTTAGTAGCCCGAGTAGATACGCAGTATTTT. This codes for CASSLVARVDTQYF.

The rearrangement uses TRBV2 and TRBJ2-7, with 8 bases aligning to TRBD2. Trimming cost V 5 bases and J 2 bases; bases outside gene matches: 11. The CDR3 loop spans 16 amino acids. Germline-derived CDR1 and CDR2 are SNHLY and FYNNEI. CDR3 nucleotide sequence: TGTGCCAGCAGTTTTTCTCTCGCGGGAGGAACCTACGAGCAGTACTTC. Protein sequence: CASSFSLAGGTYEQYF.

The CDR3 spells CASSAHRSGNQPQHF. CDR3 in DNA: TGTGCCAGCAGTGCCCACAGATCTGGCAATCAGCCCCAGCATTTT. V gene TRBV28 combines with J gene TRBJ1-5; D is unclear. The CDR3 has 15 amino acids. V gave up 5 bases and J gave up 2 bases, with 13 bases separating them. Germline V CDR1 and CDR2: MDHEN, SYDVKM.

This clone was found a few times. The chain has TRBV2 and TRBJ2-1; D possibly corresponds to TRBD1 (5 bases). Germline values: CDR1 SNHLY, CDR2 FYNNEI. Trimming removed 4 bases from V and 1 base from J, with 11 bases in between. CDR3 size: 15 residues. Written as DNA, the CDR3 is TGTGCCAGCAGTGGAAAGGGGATTTCCTACAATGAGCAGTTCTTC. This sequence encodes CASSGKGISYNEQFF. Filled out from reference TRBV2 and TRBJ2-1, the complete variable domain reads EPEVTQTPSHQVTQMGQEVILRCVPISNHLYFYWYRQILGQKVEFLVSFYNNEISEKSEIFDDQFSVERPDGSNFTLKIRSTKLEDSAMYFCASSGKGISYNEQFFGPGTRLTVL.

The rearrangement uses TRBV5-8 and TRBJ2-3; 9 nucleotides match TRBD1. V lost 4 bases to trimming and J lost 6 bases; unmatched junction nucleotides: 6. CDR1 and CDR2 from the germline V gene are SGHTS and YDEGEE. The CDR3 extends over 14 amino acids. This CDR3 reads CASSQGQGRDTQYF. The CDR3 bases are TGTGCCAGCAGCCAGGGACAGGGAAGGGATACGCAGTATTTT.

The chain combines TRBV5-1 with TRBJ1-4; 8 bases are shared with TRBD1. Germline loops: CDR1 SGHRS, CDR2 YFSETQ. The CDR3 has 15 amino acids. V dropped 5 bases and J dropped 1; count of bases not matched to a gene: 4. In DNA form, the CDR3 reads TGCGCCAGCAGACAACAGGGGGGAACTAATGAAAAACTGTTTTTT. As protein: CASRQQGGTNEKLFF.